Listed below are T cell receptor beta chains from one sample, sequenced in a study of response to subunit inactivated influenza vaccine. TCRdb re-derived calls from the RT-PCR reads in MiXCR, one entry per CDR3 protein. Of roughly 790,000 distinct CDR3 sequences listed, less than 25% were seen once; the top ten hold around 9.6%. The sample in question was PBMCs from blood, obtained more than 4 days after vaccination. The receptor source for this set is a man aged 45-60 years who received an inactivated influenza vaccine. The CDR3 runs from the conserved cysteine through the conserved F or W. D genes are given only for firm matches. The size of a clone is reported for some rows only, either as once, few or many, or as a class for expanded clones.

j_call,d_call,v_call,clone_size,cdr3_length,cdr3_aa,cdr3_nt
TRBJ2-7,TRBD2,TRBV6-5,few,14,CASSNLAGGPEQYF,TGTGCCAGCAGTAACCTAGCGGGGGGGCCCGAGCAGTACTTC
TRBJ2-3,.,TRBV24-1,few,14,CATSVGTSTDTQYF,TGTGCCACCAGTGTGGGCACTAGCACAGATACGCAGTATTTT
TRBJ1-4,.,TRBV20-1,.,12,CSGAGRNEKLFF,TGCAGTGGGGCAGGCCGTAATGAAAAACTGTTTTTT
TRBJ1-5,.,TRBV28,.,13,CASSIDKNQPQHF,TGTGCCAGCAGTATCGACAAAAATCAGCCCCAGCATTTT
TRBJ1-1,.,TRBV7-2,few,13,CASSFSGRTEAFF,TGTGCCAGCAGCTTCTCAGGGAGGACTGAAGCTTTCTTT
TRBJ2-5,.,TRBV11-2,few,15,CASSSSRAARETQYF,TGTGCCAGCAGTTCGTCGAGGGCGGCACGGGAGACCCAGTACTTC
TRBJ2-5,TRBD2,TRBV9,.,16,CASSATSGGTEETQYF,TGTGCCAGCAGCGCGACTAGCGGGGGGACGGAGGAGACCCAGTACTTC
TRBJ2-7,TRBD2,TRBV4-1,few,15,CASSQGLAVTNEQYF,TGCGCCAGCAGCCAGGGACTAGCGGTAACGAACGAGCAGTACTTC
TRBJ2-1,.,TRBV18,.,15,CASSPLEHSYNEQFF,TGTGCCAGCTCACCACTGGAACATTCGTACAATGAGCAGTTCTTC
TRBJ2-1,.,TRBV7-9,many,13,CASSFSQDEQSFF,TGTGCCAGCAGCTTTTCTCAGGATGAGCAGTCGTTCTTC
TRBJ2-7,.,TRBV2,.,12,CASSGSQTNQYF,TGTGCCAGCAGCGGCAGCCAGACGAACCAGTACTTC
TRBJ2-7,.,TRBV7-8,.,14,CASSLDDVSYEQYF,TGTGCCAGCAGCTTAGACGACGTCTCCTACGAGCAGTACTTC
TRBJ2-5,TRBD1,TRBV4-1,.,14,CASSLRTGQETQYF,TGCGCCAGCAGCCTTCGGACAGGCCAAGAGACCCAGTACTTC
TRBJ2-2,TRBD2,TRBV12-5,.,19,CASGSQPGLANANTGELFF,TGTGCTAGTGGTTCCCAACCGGGACTAGCGAACGCGAACACCGGGGAGCTGTTTTTT
TRBJ2-7,TRBD2,TRBV20-1,.,14,CSADTSGRAYEQYF,TGCAGTGCAGACACTAGCGGGAGGGCCTACGAGCAGTACTTC
TRBJ2-5,.,TRBV11-2,.,16,CASSLAGNLLRETQYF,TGTGCCAGCAGCTTAGCAGGGAACCTCCTACGAGAGACCCAGTACTTC
TRBJ2-4,.,TRBV7-9,.,15,CASSRVDSAKNIQYF,TGTGCCAGCAGCCGCGTCGATTCTGCCAAAAACATTCAGTACTTC
TRBJ2-7,.,TRBV5-4,few,14,CASSLVGSTYEQYF,TGTGCCAGCAGCTTGGTAGGCAGTACCTACGAGCAGTACTTC
TRBJ2-1,TRBD2,TRBV20-1,.,14,CSARTSGSFHEQFF,TGCAGTGCTAGGACTAGCGGGAGCTTCCATGAGCAGTTCTTC
TRBJ2-3,.,TRBV7-3,.,15,CASSLTGSLTDTQYF,TGTGCCAGCAGCTTAACCGGGTCCCTCACAGATACGCAGTATTTT
TRBJ2-7,TRBD1,TRBV7-8,.,13,CASSSTGASEQYF,TGTGCCAGCAGCTCCACAGGGGCGAGTGAGCAGTACTTC
TRBJ1-1,.,TRBV7-3,.,16,CASSMNRGRRGTEAFF,TGTGCCAGCAGCATGAATCGGGGGCGTAGAGGCACTGAAGCTTTCTTT
TRBJ1-1,.,TRBV9,many,13,CASSVGRNTEAFF,TGTGCCAGCAGCGTCGGCAGGAACACTGAAGCTTTCTTT
TRBJ1-4,.,TRBV21-1,.,14,CASSKVGSNEKLFF,TGTGCCAGCAGCAAAGTGGGGAGTAATGAAAAACTGTTTTTT
TRBJ2-3,TRBD2,TRBV5-1,.,18,CASSLGSSGGAVADTQYF,TGCGCCAGCAGCTTGGGGTCTAGCGGGGGGGCCGTAGCAGATACGCAGTATTTT
TRBJ2-2,.,TRBV6-1,.,13,CASSPGVTGELFF,TGTGCCAGCAGTCCCGGGGTAACCGGGGAGCTGTTTTTT
TRBJ2-2,TRBD2,TRBV12-3/TRBV12-4,few,16,CASRFSGGGNTGELFF,TGTGCCAGCAGGTTTAGCGGGGGTGGAAACACCGGGGAGCTGTTTTTT
TRBJ2-5,.,TRBV20-1,.,14,CSAREPGARETQYF,TGCAGTGCTAGAGAGCCGGGGGCGAGAGAGACCCAGTACTTC
TRBJ2-2,TRBD2,TRBV4-2,.,19,CASSHEGLAAFANTGELFF,TGTGCCAGCAGCCATGAAGGACTAGCGGCATTCGCGAACACCGGGGAGCTGTTTTTT
TRBJ2-1,TRBD2,TRBV6-2/TRBV6-3,many,15,CASKLAGGPGNEQFF,TGTGCCAGCAAACTAGCGGGAGGGCCGGGCAATGAGCAGTTCTTC
TRBJ1-4,TRBD1,TRBV29-1,.,14,CSPRPGQALEKLFF,TGCAGCCCACGACCGGGACAGGCTTTGGAAAAACTGTTTTTT
TRBJ1-2,.,TRBV7-2,.,13,CASSKDSNYGYTF,TGTGCCAGCAGCAAGGACAGTAACTATGGCTACACCTTC
TRBJ1-6,.,TRBV29-1,.,13,CSVSQGRNSPLHF,TGCAGCGTTTCACAGGGAAGGAATTCACCCCTCCACTTT
TRBJ2-7,TRBD2,TRBV19,few,13,CASRGEGSYEQYF,TGTGCCAGTCGCGGGGAGGGCTCCTACGAGCAGTACTTC
TRBJ2-2,TRBD1,TRBV24-1,few,14,CATSRQGGTGELFF,TGTGCCACCAGCCGACAGGGTGGCACCGGGGAGCTGTTTTTT
TRBJ1-2,TRBD1,TRBV7-2,few,14,CASSKPGQGLGYTF,TGTGCCAGCAGCAAACCGGGACAGGGGCTTGGCTACACCTTC
TRBJ2-6,.,TRBV10-3,.,17,CAISESQVRSGANVLTF,TGTGCCATCAGTGAGTCACAGGTCCGCTCTGGGGCCAACGTCCTGACTTTC
TRBJ2-5,.,TRBV7-9,many,12,CASSLGEETQYF,TGTGCCAGCAGCCTCGGAGAGGAGACCCAGTACTTC
TRBJ2-7,TRBD1,TRBV20-1,many,15,CSAKTGTGDFYEQYF,TGCAGTGCTAAGACCGGGACAGGGGACTTTTACGAGCAGTACTTC
TRBJ2-7,.,TRBV7-8,.,14,CASSLVLVNYEQYF,TGTGCCAGCAGCTTAGTTCTAGTAAACTACGAGCAGTACTTC
TRBJ1-1,.,TRBV12-3/TRBV12-4,many,15,CASSLGGGHGTEAFF,TGTGCCAGCAGTTTGGGCGGGGGGCATGGGACTGAAGCTTTCTTT
TRBJ2-7,.,TRBV5-1,.,15,CASSLEIGGSYEQYF,TGCGCCAGCAGCTTGGAAATAGGGGGTTCCTACGAGCAGTACTTC
TRBJ2-7,.,TRBV12-3/TRBV12-4,many,15,CASSQYRGRGSEQYF,TGTGCCAGCAGTCAGTACCGTGGTCGGGGCAGCGAGCAGTACTTC
TRBJ2-7,.,TRBV9,.,14,CASSIWDFGYEQYF,TGTGCCAGCAGCATATGGGACTTTGGGTACGAGCAGTACTTC
TRBJ2-5,.,TRBV7-2,.,13,CASGQGMRETQYF,TGTGCCAGTGGCCAGGGGATGCGTGAGACCCAGTACTTC
TRBJ2-1,TRBD2,TRBV20-1,.,14,CSAKAASGVGEQFF,TGCAGTGCGAAAGCGGCCAGCGGGGTAGGTGAGCAGTTCTTC
TRBJ2-3,.,TRBV5-1,.,15,CASSLGITVADTQYF,TGCGCCAGCAGCTTGGGGATAACGGTAGCGGATACGCAGTATTTT
TRBJ1-6,.,TRBV12-3/TRBV12-4,few,15,CASSAAGGISSPLHF,TGTGCCAGCAGTGCCGCGGGGGGCATTTCTTCACCCCTCCACTTT
TRBJ2-1,.,TRBV4-2,.,14,CASSAQGNNNEQFF,TGTGCCAGCAGCGCACAGGGTAATAACAATGAGCAGTTCTTC
TRBJ2-7,.,TRBV5-4,few,12,CASSLGGGWQYF,TGTGCCAGCAGCTTGGGTGGAGGGTGGCAGTACTTC
TRBJ2-7,.,TRBV12-3/TRBV12-4,few,13,CASRQLGNHEQYF,TGTGCCAGCCGACAACTTGGCAACCACGAGCAGTACTTC
TRBJ2-5,.,TRBV5-6,.,16,CASSLSHRAQLETQYF,TGTGCCAGCAGCTTGTCCCACAGGGCTCAATTGGAGACCCAGTACTTC
TRBJ2-1,.,TRBV28,few,16,CASSFSAGSSYNEQFF,TGTGCCAGCAGTTTTTCGGCCGGGAGCTCCTACAATGAGCAGTTCTTC